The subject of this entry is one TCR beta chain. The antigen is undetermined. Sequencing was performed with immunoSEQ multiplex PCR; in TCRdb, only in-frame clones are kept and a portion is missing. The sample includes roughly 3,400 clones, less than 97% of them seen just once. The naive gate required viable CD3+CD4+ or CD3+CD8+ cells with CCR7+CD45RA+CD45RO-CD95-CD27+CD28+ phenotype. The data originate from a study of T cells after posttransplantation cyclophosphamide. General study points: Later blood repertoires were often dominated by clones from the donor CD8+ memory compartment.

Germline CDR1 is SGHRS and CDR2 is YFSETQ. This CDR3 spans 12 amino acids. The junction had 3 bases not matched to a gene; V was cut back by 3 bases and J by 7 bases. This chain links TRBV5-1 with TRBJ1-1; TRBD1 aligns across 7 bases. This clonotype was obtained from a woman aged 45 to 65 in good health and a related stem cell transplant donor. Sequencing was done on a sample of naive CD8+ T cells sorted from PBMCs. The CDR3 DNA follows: TGCGCCAGCAGCTACGGGACAGATGAAGCTTTCTTT. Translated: CASSYGTDEAFF. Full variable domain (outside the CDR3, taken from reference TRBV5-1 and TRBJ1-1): KAGVTQTPRYLIKTRGQQVTLSCSPISGHRSVSWYQQTPGQGLQFLFEYFSETQRNKGNFPGRFSGRQFSNSRSEMNVSTLELGDSALYLCASSYGTDEAFFGQGTRLTVV.